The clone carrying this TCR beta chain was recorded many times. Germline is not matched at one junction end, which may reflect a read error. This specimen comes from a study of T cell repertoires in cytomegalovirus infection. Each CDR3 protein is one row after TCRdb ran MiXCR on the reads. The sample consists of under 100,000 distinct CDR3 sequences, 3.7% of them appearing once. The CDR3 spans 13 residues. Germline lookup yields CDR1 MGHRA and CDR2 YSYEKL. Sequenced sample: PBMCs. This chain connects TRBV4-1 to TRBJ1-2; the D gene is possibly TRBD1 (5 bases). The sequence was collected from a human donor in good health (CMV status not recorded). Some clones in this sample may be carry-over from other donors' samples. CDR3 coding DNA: TGCGCCAGCAGCGAAGACAGAAACTATGGCTACACCTTC. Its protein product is CASSEDRNYGYTF.